The source of this TCR beta chain is a study of blood T cells in healthy people across ages. The overall study: Capturing about one barcoded beta molecule per two T cells was achieved by template switching. Study conclusions and caveats: Naive and antigen-experienced cells could not be conclusively compared, given unsorted PBMCs.

Caucasian individuals from Russia who were healthy and aged roughly 6 to 95 acted as donors. The CDR3 sequence is 16 residues long. Germline CDR1 reads MNHEY; CDR2 reads SVGAGI. Trimming removed 5 bases at V and 7 bases at J, with 21 bases between. Points on this clonotype: Antigen unknown.

Combining a sample-barcoded 5' primer with a J-beta primer mix, a second PCR ran for about 7 to 11 cycles. Tagging of each cDNA molecule was performed by a template-switch adaptor with 12 random nucleotides. TCRdb passed the 5' RACE reads through MiXCR, listing each CDR3 protein once. The table has about 1.7 million distinct CDR3 sequences, about 30% seen once. The chain links TRBV6-5 to TRBJ2-1, with D possibly being TRBD1 or TRBD2 (5 bases each). The sequenced sample was blood. The TCR comes from a woman in her 30s in good health. The CDR3 DNA sequence: TGTGCCAGCAGTAAATCCCGGTGGGGGTCGAGGAATGAGCAGTTCTTC. Protein: CASSKSRWGSRNEQFF.